These 15 T cell receptor beta chains came from one sample sequenced in a study of blood T cell repertoires in COVID-19. TCRdb's table, derived via immunoSEQ multiplex PCR, lists solely in-frame clones and lacks some. The sample holds a few hundred thousand clones, roughly four fifths seen once. Sequenced material: peripheral blood. These receptor sequences come from a person between 65 and 79 years old with COVID-19, enrolled during active disease.

This clone was picked up one time. This chain links TRBV28 with TRBJ2-5; D might be TRBD2 (5 bases). This CDR3 region has 15 residues. With 5 bases removed from V and 4 bases from J, the gap between germline ends came to 17 bases. CDR1 MDHEN and CDR2 SYDVKM come from the germline V gene. The CDR3, as DNA: TGTGCCAGCAGTCCAACCCCCCCGGGGTCAGAGACCCAGTACTTC. Translation: CASSPTPPGSETQYF.

This chain uses TRBV28 with TRBJ1-4; 9 positions agree with TRBD1. The CDR3 sequence is 16 residues long. CDR1 is MDHEN, CDR2 SYDVKM, per germline. V was pared by 5 bases and J by 2 bases, with 6 bases of the junction left unmatched. The CDR3: CASSGTGKVTNEKLFF. As DNA, the CDR3 is TGTGCCAGCAGTGGGACAGGGAAGGTCACTAATGAAAAACTGTTTTTT.

V and J are TRBV5-5 and TRBJ2-7, with 7 nucleotides matching TRBD1. With V trimmed by 0 bases and J by 7 bases, 10 bases remained unmatched. Germline CDR1 is SGHKS and CDR2 is YYEKEE (reference sequence). This CDR3 is 15 amino acids long. CDR3 coding DNA: TGTGCCAGCAGCTTGGATAGACAGGGCAACTTGGAGCAGTACTTC. It yields the protein CASSLDRQGNLEQYF.

The chain joins TRBV12-3 or TRBV12-4 to TRBJ2-5; the D is unclear. CDR3 length: 11 amino acids. The V end was cut by 11 bases, the J end by 5 bases, with 12 bases between. The CDR3 spells CAVMVRETQYF. The CDR3 coding sequence is TGTGCCGTTATGGTGAGGGAGACCCAGTACTTC.

V gene TRBV5-5 combines with J gene TRBJ2-1; 12 nucleotides line up with TRBD1. The ends lost 3 bases at V and 7 bases at J; junction bases unmatched: 8. The CDR3 extends over 16 amino acids. Germline V CDR1 and CDR2: SGHKS, YYEKEE (reference sequence). This CDR3 is CASSYSPGQGANEQFF. The CDR3 DNA is TGTGCCAGCAGCTACTCCCCGGGACAGGGGGCAAATGAGCAGTTCTTC.

The chain couples TRBV7-2 to TRBJ1-2; TRBD1 matches 7 bases. The CDR3 is made up of 13 amino acids. Losses at the gene ends were 0 bases for V and 7 bases for J; bases not matched to a gene: 2. Germline-derived CDR1 and CDR2 are SGHTA and FQGNSA. The CDR3 protein is CASSLAGGGGYTF. CDR3 nucleotide sequence: TGTGCCAGCAGCTTAGCAGGGGGCGGTGGCTACACCTTC.

On this clone: This specimen includes other DNA sequences encoding the same CDR3. The chain couples TRBV5-6 to TRBJ1-2; possibly TRBD1 for D (6 bases). Trimming removed 4 bases from V and 1 base from J, with 11 bases in between. CDR1 is SGHDT and CDR2 is YYEEEE in the germline V gene. The CDR3 is made up of 14 amino acids. The CDR3 DNA reads TGTGCCAGCAGCCTCGGACAGATTAACTATGGCTACACCTTC. Translation: CASSLGQINYGYTF.

The chain carries TRBV14 and TRBJ2-1; maybe TRBD2 (6 bases). The ends were cut back, 0 bases at V and 4 bases at J, with 13 bases in the middle. The CDR3 extends over 16 amino acids. Germline lookup yields CDR1 SGHDN and CDR2 FVKESK. CDR3 coding DNA: TGTGCCAGCAGCCAAGAGCAGGGAGGTTGGTACAATGAGCAGTTCTTC. It specifies CASSQEQGGWYNEQFF. Supplemented by reference TRBV14 and TRBJ2-1, the full variable domain reads EAGVTQFPSHSVIEKGQTVTLRCDPISGHDNLYWYRRVMGKEIKFLLHFVKESKQDESGMPNNRFLAERTGGTYSTLKVQPAELEDSGVYFCASSQEQGGWYNEQFFGPGTRLTVL.

The genes are TRBV4-2 and TRBJ1-1, with D unresolved. Trimming took off 0 bases at V and 11 bases at J, with 7 bases between the two ends. This CDR3 has 11 amino acids. CDR1 and CDR2 (germline): LGHNA, YNFKEQ. The CDR3 loop reads CASSQDSRAFF. CDR3 nucleotide sequence: TGTGCCAGCAGCCAAGATAGTCGGGCTTTCTTT.

V usage is TRBV9 and J usage is TRBJ2-2; D is perhaps TRBD1 (6 bases). The CDR3 totals 13 residues. The V end lost 6 bases, the J end lost 5 bases, and 11 bases lay between the germline ends. The germline gives CDR1 SGDLS, CDR2 YYNGEE. The CDR3 loop is CASTQGTTGELFF. The CDR3 DNA reads TGTGCCAGCACTCAGGGGACGACCGGGGAGCTGTTTTTT.

The V and J genes are TRBV7-6 and TRBJ1-2, with TRBD1 matching over 11 bases. The CDR3 runs to 17 residues. Germline V gene data show CDR1 as SGHVS and CDR2 as FNYEAQ. V gave up 0 bases and J gave up 6 bases; unmatched junction bases: 9. The CDR3 region is CASSLALRTGGTNGYTF. As DNA, the CDR3 is TGTGCCAGCAGCTTAGCTCTTCGGACAGGGGGCACGAATGGCTACACCTTC.

The rearrangement uses TRBV18 and TRBJ1-4; D not resolved. This CDR3 contains 15 residues. Germline loops: CDR1 KGHSH, CDR2 LQKENI. V shed 5 bases and J shed 8 bases, with 18 bases lying between them. The CDR3 DNA is TGTGCCAGCTCAACCCTCGGGGTTCCCCAAGAAAAACTGTTTTTT. Amino acid sequence: CASSTLGVPQEKLFF.

V and J are TRBV7-2 and TRBJ2-5; possibly TRBD2 for D (7 bases). Trimming shortened V by 1 base and J by 5 bases, and 14 bases separated the two germline ends. CDR1 SGHTA and CDR2 FQGNSA come from the germline V gene. The CDR3 is 15 residues long. The CDR3 region has the DNA TGTGCCAGCAGCTTAGTAGGGCGGGGGCTGGAGACCCAGTACTTC. This sequence encodes CASSLVGRGLETQYF.

The chain recombines TRBV28 with TRBJ1-2, with D maybe TRBD1 (6 bases). The CDR3 has 15 residues. Trimming removed 5 bases at V and 3 bases at J, with 16 bases between. CDR1 MDHEN and CDR2 SYDVKM come from the germline V gene. The CDR3 is CASSIGGQKDYGYTF. CDR3 sequence (DNA): TGTGCCAGCAGTATCGGCGGACAGAAGGACTATGGCTACACCTTC.

Comment on this clone: This sample includes further DNA sequences coding for the same CDR3. V is TRBV6-1 and J is TRBJ2-3, with 7 bases lining up with TRBD2. This CDR3 spans 16 amino acids. The V segment lost 1 base and the J segment 3 bases; nucleotides outside the gene matches: 7. Germline loops: CDR1 MNHNS, CDR2 SASEGT. The CDR3 protein is CASSEGGGAGTDTQYF. As DNA, the CDR3 is TGTGCCAGCAGTGAAGGGGGGGGTGCTGGTACAGATACGCAGTATTTT.